Below, 24 T cell receptor beta chains from the same sample are listed, as sequenced in a study of blood T cell repertoires in COVID-19. The table came from immunoSEQ multiplex PCR; TCRdb's copy has only in-frame clones and leaves some out. The sample has tens of thousands of clones; 80% are singletons. The sample taken for sequencing was peripheral blood. These receptors all come from a woman aged 80 or over with acute or convalescent COVID-19.

V is TRBV7-9 and J is TRBJ2-2; D is possibly TRBD1 (6 bases). Germline-derived CDR1 and CDR2 are SEHNR and FQNEAQ (reference sequence). V was shortened by 5 bases and J by 2 bases, with 12 bases between the two germline ends. The CDR3 has 15 amino acids. CDR3 loop: CASSTRDTNTGELFF. DNA of the CDR3: TGTGCCAGCAGCACCCGGGACACAAACACCGGGGAGCTGTTTTTT.

This rearrangement joins TRBV5-4 to TRBJ2-2, with TRBD1 identical over 9 bases. Germline V CDR1 and CDR2: SGHNT, YYREEE (reference sequence). J gave up 3 bases and V 4 bases, and 7 bases lay outside the gene matches. The CDR3 is 16 amino acids. CDR3 region: CASSTWTGADTGELFF. The CDR3 DNA reads as TGTGCCAGCAGCACCTGGACAGGGGCGGACACCGGGGAGCTGTTTTTT. The whole variable domain, remainder taken from reference TRBV5-4 and TRBJ2-2, is ETGVTQSPTHLIKTRGQQVTLRCSSQSGHNTVSWYQQALGQGPQFIFQYYREEENGRGNFPPRFSGLQFPNYSSELNVNALELDDSALYLCASSTWTGADTGELFFGEGSRLTVL.

V gene TRBV5-8 combines with J gene TRBJ2-1; maybe TRBD2 (6 bases). V lost 4 bases and J 3 bases, leaving 11 bases between the germline ends. Per the germline V gene, CDR1 is SGHTS and CDR2 is YDEGEE. The CDR3 extends over 14 amino acids. The CDR3 DNA reads as TGTGCCAGCAGCAAACTAGCTGGCTACAATGAGCAGTTCTTC. This encodes CASSKLAGYNEQFF.

This chain connects TRBV18 to TRBJ2-2; maybe TRBD1 (6 bases). CDR3 length: 14 amino acids. The germline gives CDR1 KGHSH, CDR2 LQKENI. Trimming removed 6 bases from V and 4 bases from J, with 12 bases in between. In nucleotides, the CDR3 is TGTGCCAGCTCTCCTAGGGGGATCACCGGGGAGCTGTTTTTT. It is translated as CASSPRGITGELFF.

In nucleotides, the CDR3 is TGCGCCAGCAGTCTGCGGTCTGGAACCGGGGAGCTGTTTTTT. Translated: CASSLRSGTGELFF. J is TRBJ2-2 and V is TRBV5-1; D not certain. The CDR3 is 14 amino acids. Germline V lookup: CDR1 SGHRS, CDR2 YFSETQ. With 5 bases removed from V and 5 bases from J, the gap between germline ends came to 13 bases. Combining the CDR3 with reference TRBV5-1 and TRBJ2-2 gives the whole variable domain KAGVTQTPRYLIKTRGQQVTLSCSPISGHRSVSWYQQTPGQGLQFLFEYFSETQRNKGNFPGRFSGRQFSNSRSEMNVSTLELGDSALYLCASSLRSGTGELFFGEGSRLTVL.

The chain recombines TRBV9 with TRBJ1-2; TRBD1 matches at 7 bases. Germline V gene sequence: CDR1 SGDLS, CDR2 YYNGEE. Trimming took 3 bases from V and 10 from J; bases not matched to a gene: 3. This CDR3 comprises 11 residues. The CDR3 is CASSGQGHYTF. CDR3 DNA: TGTGCCAGCAGCGGACAGGGCCACTACACCTTC.

The chain is built from TRBV7-2 and TRBJ1-3, with TRBD1 matching over 7 bases. V shed 5 bases and J 4 bases; nucleotides not matched to a gene: 11. Per the germline V gene, CDR1 is SGHTA and CDR2 is FQGNSA. The CDR3 has 16 residues. CDR3 loop: CASSPLFRGLGNTIYF. CDR3 nucleotides: TGTGCCAGCAGCCCGCTTTTTAGGGGGCTCGGAAACACCATATATTTT.

The rearrangement joins TRBV6-2 or TRBV6-3 to TRBJ1-5; D remains ambiguous. Germline V gene lookup returns CDR1 MNHEY and CDR2 SVGEGT. This CDR3 spans 16 amino acids. V was shortened by 3 bases and J by 0 bases, with 12 bases between the two germline ends. CDR3 loop: CASSYLLDYSNQPQHF. The CDR3 region has the DNA TGTGCCAGCAGTTATCTGCTAGACTATAGCAATCAGCCCCAGCATTTT.

The chain uses TRBV30 and TRBJ2-1; maybe TRBD2 (6 bases). V lost 0 bases and J lost 8, with 8 bases in between. CDR1 and CDR2 (germline): GTSNPN, SVGIG (reference sequence). CDR3 length equals 12 residues. The CDR3 is CAWSVRGYEQFF. CDR3 coding DNA: TGTGCCTGGAGTGTACGGGGGTATGAGCAGTTCTTC. Drawing the rest from reference TRBV30 and TRBJ2-1, the complete variable domain is SQTIHQWPATLVQPVGSPLSLECTVEGTSNPNLYWYRQAAGRGLQLLFYSVGIGQISSEVPQNLSASRPQDRQFILSSKKLLLSDSGFYLCAWSVRGYEQFFGPGTRLTVL.

This sequence joins TRBV14 and TRBJ2-5, with D possibly matching TRBD2 (5 bases). Germline V gene sequence: CDR1 SGHDN, CDR2 FVKESK. V lost 5 bases, J lost 0 bases, and 7 bases lay in between. The CDR3 contains 13 residues. CDR3 in DNA: TGTGCCAGCAGCGCGGACTACCAAGAGACCCAGTACTTC. Amino acid sequence: CASSADYQETQYF.

The chain uses TRBV7-8 and TRBJ2-3; 7 bases fit TRBD1. This CDR3 is built from 19 residues. V lost 5 bases and J lost 4; bases outside the gene matches: 21. Germline CDR1 is SGHVS and CDR2 is FQNEAQ. The CDR3 region has the DNA TGTGCCAGCAGCCGATCTTGGTACCGGGACAGAAGTTCCCCAGATACGCAGTATTTT. It is translated as CASSRSWYRDRSSPDTQYF. Using reference TRBV7-8 and TRBJ2-3 for the parts outside the CDR3, the full variable domain is GAGVSQSPRYKVAKRGQDVALRCDPISGHVSLFWYQQALGQGPEFLTYFQNEAQLDKSGLPSDRFFAERPEGSVSTLKIQRTQQEDSAVYLCASSRSWYRDRSSPDTQYFGPGTRLTVL.

V usage is TRBV9 and J usage is TRBJ1-1; 7 bases match TRBD1. V dropped 4 bases and J dropped 11; count of bases not matched to a gene: 8. The germline V gene encodes CDR1 SGDLS and CDR2 YYNGEE. The CDR3 has 12 residues. The CDR3: CASSPRTGWAFF. As DNA, the CDR3 is TGTGCCAGCAGCCCCAGGACAGGTTGGGCTTTCTTT.

This clone occurred many times. CDR3 region: CAISAGTGGYNSPLHF. The CDR3 DNA reads as TGTGCCATCAGCGCCGGGACAGGGGGTTATAATTCACCCCTCCACTTT. This chain joins TRBV10-3 and TRBJ1-6; 11 bases line up with TRBD1. The ends lost 6 bases at V and 4 bases at J; junction bases unmatched: 5. The CDR3 extends over 16 amino acids. Germline V CDR1 and CDR2: ENHRY, SYGVKD.

This clone was found once. The chain couples TRBV30 to TRBJ2-7, with D maybe TRBD2 (6 bases). Deletions cut 2 bases from V and 4 bases from J, with 12 bases between. Germline CDR1 is GTSNPN and CDR2 is SVGIG (reference sequence). The CDR3 extends over 13 amino acids. Here the CDR3 reads CAWSRRVVYEQYF. The CDR3 DNA follows: TGTGCCTGGAGTCGGAGGGTGGTGTACGAGCAGTACTTC.

J is TRBJ2-5 and V is TRBV18; 8 nucleotides agree with TRBD2. Germline V CDR1 and CDR2: KGHSH, LQKENI. V lost 3 bases to trimming and J lost 3 bases; unmatched junction nucleotides: 6. The CDR3 is made up of 15 amino acids. The DNA of the CDR3 is TGTGCCAGCTCACCGGGAGCGGGAGTAGAAGAGACCCAGTACTTC. It encodes CASSPGAGVEETQYF.

The genes are TRBV2 and TRBJ2-2; 9 bases agree with TRBD2. From germline, CDR1 is SNHLY and CDR2 FYNNEI. Losses at the gene ends were 4 bases for V and 0 bases for J; bases not matched to a gene: 12. CDR3 length: 19 residues. CDR3: CASSVKRTSGPANTGELFF. Here the CDR3 DNA reads TGTGCCAGCAGTGTCAAAAGAACTAGCGGGCCAGCGAACACCGGGGAGCTGTTTTTT. The full variable domain, in which reference TRBV2 and TRBJ2-2 provide the parts outside the CDR3, is EPEVTQTPSHQVTQMGQEVILRCVPISNHLYFYWYRQILGQKVEFLVSFYNNEISEKSEIFDDQFSVERPDGSNFTLKIRSTKLEDSAMYFCASSVKRTSGPANTGELFFGEGSRLTVL.

The chain uses TRBV11-2 and TRBJ2-4; 10 nucleotides agree with TRBD1. Trimming at V came to 4 bases and at J to 7 bases, leaving 4 bases not matched to a gene. Germline values: CDR1 SGHAT, CDR2 FQNNGV. The CDR3 runs 14 residues. In nucleotides, the CDR3 is TGTGCCAGCAGCTCCCGGACAGGGGGGAACATTCAGTACTTC. This translates into CASSSRTGGNIQYF.

The V and J genes are TRBV15 and TRBJ1-5, with TRBD1 as a possible D gene (6 bases). CDR1 is LNHNV and CDR2 is YYDKDF in the germline V gene (reference sequence). The CDR3 contains 15 residues. V was shortened by 3 bases and J by 7 bases, with 16 bases between the two germline ends. In DNA, the CDR3 is TGTGCCACCAGCAGCGGTAGGGGGACGGGGCAGCCCCAGCATTTT. Its translation is CATSSGRGTGQPQHF.

This clone was seen just once. The genes are TRBV5-1 and TRBJ2-5; D not certain. Trimming shortened V by 7 bases and J by 2 bases, and 15 bases separated the two germline ends. The germline CDR1 and CDR2 sequences are SGHRS and YFSETQ. This CDR3 has 14 amino acids. The CDR3 nucleotides read TGCGCCAGCGGCCGAGGAACGGCGCAAGAGACCCAGTACTTC. It is translated as CASGRGTAQETQYF.

The chain carries TRBV7-2 and TRBJ2-2, with 8 bases that match TRBD2. Germline assignment: CDR1 SGHTA and CDR2 FQGNSA. The CDR3 spans 16 residues. The J segment lost 3 bases and the V segment lost 5 bases, leaving 8 bases of the junction unmatched. DNA of the CDR3: TGTGCCAGCAGCAACTCGGGGGGGCTGTACACCGGGGAGCTGTTTTTT. It codes for CASSNSGGLYTGELFF.

The rearrangement uses TRBV5-5 and TRBJ1-4; 8 bases match TRBD1. J lost 8 bases, V lost 1 base, and 16 bases had no gene match. Germline CDR1 is SGHKS and CDR2 is YYEKEE (reference sequence). CDR3 size: 18 residues. The CDR3 region has the DNA TGTGCCAGCAGCTTGTATCGCGGCAGGGGGCAAGGTCGGGAAAAACTGTTTTTT. Translating gives CASSLYRGRGQGREKLFF.

This clone has a handful of counts. CDR3 sequence (DNA): TGTGCCTCCGAAGGACAGGGCAATGAGCAGTTCTTC. Encoded protein: CASEGQGNEQFF. This sequence joins TRBV24-1 and TRBJ2-1; TRBD1 matches 8 bases. The CDR3 sequence is 12 residues long. Losses at the gene ends were 12 bases for V and 6 bases for J; bases not matched to a gene: 6. Germline V gene data show CDR1 as KGHDR and CDR2 as SFDVKD.

The chain couples TRBV13 to TRBJ1-2, with D perhaps TRBD1 (6 bases). The CDR3 has 15 residues. Germline V gene data show CDR1 as PRHDT and CDR2 as FYEKMQ (reference sequence). The V and J ends lost 2 bases and 5 bases respectively, with 15 bases between them. The CDR3, as DNA: TGTGCCAGCAGCTTAAAAGGACAGCACCTTTATGGCTACACCTTC. This encodes CASSLKGQHLYGYTF.

In DNA, the CDR3 is TGTGCCAGCAGTGAACAGGGGGTGGCCAAAAACATTCAGTACTTC. Translated, it gives CASSEQGVAKNIQYF. V is TRBV2 and J is TRBJ2-4; 7 bases are a match to TRBD1. Germline values: CDR1 SNHLY, CDR2 FYNNEI. The J segment lost 1 base and the V segment lost 2 bases, leaving 2 bases of the junction unmatched. CDR3 length equals 15 residues.